This note documents a single TCR beta chain sequence. Its specificity is unknown. These data originate in a study of T cells in Graves' hyperthyroidism and ophthalmopathy. Overall study results and limits: Ophthalmopathy was identified by the model a median around 5.9 months ahead of onset. Classification by a 13 V-J model distinguished ophthalmopathy from stable hyperthyroidism. Among thyroid clonotypes expanded above 0.001, most also appeared in blood.

RNA transcripts served as the template for amplifying TCR beta CDR3 regions. During a first-round RT-PCR of the TCR CDR3, the HTBI primer set was used. TCRdb itself ran the multiplex PCR reads through MiXCR, one entry per CDR3 protein. The table lists over 650,000 distinct CDR3 sequences, roughly 46% of them singletons. The germline V gene has CDR1 SQVTM and CDR2 ANQGSEA. J lost 8 bases, V lost 4 bases, and 5 bases had no gene match. The CDR3 runs to 12 residues. Any patient presenting with uncontrolled infection, other autoimmune disease, pregnancy or lactation was left out. The TCR comes from an adult man with Graves' disease, either hyperthyroidism or ophthalmopathy (not recorded which). The sample consisted of peripheral blood or thyroid tissue (not recorded which). The chain recombines TRBV29-1 with TRBJ1-1, with TRBD1 matching 9 bases. The CDR3 protein is CSVGGTGKEAFF. Here the CDR3 DNA reads TGCAGCGTTGGGGGGACAGGGAAAGAAGCTTTCTTT.